The 30 T cell receptor beta chains in this list originate from one sample, sequenced in a study of shared clonotypes between healthy human individuals. As defined, naive CD8 cells were CD45RO-negative and positively selected for CCR7, with terminally differentiated effector memory CD45RA+ cells excluded. Some clones are missing from TCRdb's copy, which holds only in-frame ones; the method was immunoSEQ multiplex PCR. This repertoire shows around 2.1 million clones, more than 85% found once; its top ten account for 1.5% to 2%. The sample was naive CD8+ T cells from PBMCs. The receptors derive from a man aged 18 to 30 in good health. Some clones in this sample may be carry-over from other donors' samples.

This clone was observed a single time. The chain combines TRBV4-3 with TRBJ2-5; D ambiguous. The germline V gene encodes CDR1 LGHNA and CDR2 YSLEER. This CDR3 has 14 residues. The V end lost 1 base, the J end lost 8 bases, and 14 bases lay between the germline ends. CDR3 loop: CASSQVYDKRTQYF. The CDR3 region has the DNA TGCGCCAGCAGCCAAGTTTACGACAAGAGAACCCAGTACTTC.

The V and J genes are TRBV19 and TRBJ1-2, with D uncertain. The CDR3 is 16 residues long. V was shortened by 0 bases and J by 2 bases, with 13 bases between the two germline ends. Germline V lookup: CDR1 LNHDA, CDR2 SQIVND (reference sequence). The DNA for the CDR3 is TGTGCCAGTAGTATAGAGATGGGAGGGTTCAACTATGGCTACACCTTC. Translation: CASSIEMGGFNYGYTF.

V is TRBV7-6 and J is TRBJ2-7; 9 bases align to TRBD2. The J segment lost 2 bases and the V segment lost 0 bases, leaving 5 bases of the junction unmatched. Germline assignment: CDR1 SGHVS and CDR2 FNYEAQ. This CDR3 has 16 amino acids. CDR3 region: CASSLASREGPYEQYF. The CDR3 bases are TGTGCCAGCAGCTTAGCGTCGCGGGAGGGTCCCTACGAGCAGTACTTC.

V is TRBV28 and J is TRBJ2-1; D is unresolved. V lost 2 bases and J 0 bases, leaving 8 bases between the germline ends. Germline CDR1 is MDHEN and CDR2 is SYDVKM. This CDR3 contains 15 residues. DNA of the CDR3: TGTGCCAGCAGTTTAGTAGAGAGCTCCTACAATGAGCAGTTCTTC. Its translation is CASSLVESSYNEQFF.

This rearrangement joins TRBV29-1 to TRBJ1-2; 7 positions agree with TRBD1. The junction had 8 bases not matched to a gene; V was cut back by 3 bases and J by 4 bases. Germline lookup yields CDR1 SQVTM and CDR2 ANQGSEA. The CDR3 length is 14 residues. CDR3 DNA: TGCAGCGTTGAGTCGCGGACAGGCTTCTATGGCTACACCTTC. Protein sequence: CSVESRTGFYGYTF.

This rearrangement joins TRBV13 to TRBJ2-7; 10 bases fit TRBD1. The CDR3 extends over 15 amino acids. Trimming took 3 bases from V and 5 from J; bases not matched to a gene: 7. Germline V gene lookup returns CDR1 PRHDT and CDR2 FYEKMQ (reference sequence). The CDR3 sequence is CASSLSGTGEHEQYF. CDR3 DNA: TGTGCCAGCAGCTTGTCCGGGACAGGGGAGCACGAGCAGTACTTC. Full variable domain (remainder filled in from reference TRBV13 and TRBJ2-7): AAGVIQSPRHLIKEKRETATLKCYPIPRHDTVYWYQQGPGQDPQFLISFYEKMQSDKGSIPDRFSAQQFSDYHSELNMSSLELGDSALYFCASSLSGTGEHEQYFGPGTRLTVT.

The rearrangement links TRBV5-1 to TRBJ2-3; 7 nucleotides agree with TRBD2. Germline CDR1 reads SGHRS; CDR2 reads YFSETQ. This CDR3 has 16 amino acids. The V gene end was trimmed by 1 base and the J gene end by 4 bases; junction bases not matched to a gene: 9. The CDR3 DNA reads as TGCGCCAGCAGCTTGAGGGAGGGAGTGATGGCAGATACGCAGTATTTT. This gives the protein CASSLREGVMADTQYF.

This chain joins TRBV11-1 and TRBJ1-2; 7 positions match TRBD1. The CDR3 is made up of 14 amino acids. Germline V CDR1 and CDR2: SGHAT, FQDESV (reference sequence). The junction had 6 bases not matched to a gene; V was cut back by 5 bases and J by 3 bases. The CDR3 DNA follows: TGTGCCAGCAGCGGCCGACAGGGTGACTATGGCTACACCTTC. Protein product: CASSGRQGDYGYTF.

The J gene is TRBJ1-5, the V gene TRBV10-3; 7 positions agree with TRBD1. Trimming at V came to 8 bases and at J to 3 bases, leaving 10 bases not matched to a gene. This CDR3 has 15 residues. From germline, CDR1 is ENHRY and CDR2 SYGVKD. Here the CDR3 DNA reads TGTGCCATCTCCGGCACAGGGGACCCCAATCAGCCCCAGCATTTT. Translated, it gives CAISGTGDPNQPQHF.

V and J are TRBV7-2 and TRBJ2-1, with 8 bases lining up with TRBD2. Looked up from germline, CDR1 is SGHTA and CDR2 is FQGNSA. The CDR3 loop spans 16 amino acids. V lost 5 bases, J lost 3 bases, and 9 bases stayed unmatched. Here the CDR3 DNA reads TGTGCCAGCAGCCCCGAGGCGGGAGGTTACTACAATGAGCAGTTCTTC. As protein: CASSPEAGGYYNEQFF.

V and J are TRBV9 and TRBJ1-4; D is unresolved. The CDR3 is made up of 14 amino acids. The V end was cut by 0 bases, the J end by 7 bases, with 10 bases between. Germline-derived CDR1 and CDR2 are SGDLS and YYNGEE. The DNA of the CDR3 is TGTGCCAGCAGCGTAGGGGCAGGTGGTGAAAAACTGTTTTTT. This encodes CASSVGAGGEKLFF.

A single count supports this clone. This chain links TRBV25-1 with TRBJ2-2; D is unresolved. The V end lost 4 bases, the J end lost 8 bases, and 8 bases lay between the germline ends. The CDR3 has 12 residues. Germline loops: CDR1 MGHDK, CDR2 SYGVNS. CDR3 sequence reads: CASSGPLGELFF. In nucleotides, the CDR3 is TGTGCCAGCAGTGGACCCTTAGGGGAGCTGTTTTTT.

V and J are TRBV10-3 and TRBJ2-7, with 10 bases identical to TRBD2. CDR3 length: 18 amino acids. V gave up 1 base and J gave up 1 base; unmatched junction bases: 10. Germline-derived CDR1 and CDR2 are ENHRY and SYGVKD. The CDR3 sequence is CAISEFPSGSEFSYEQYF. CDR3 sequence (DNA): TGTGCCATCAGTGAGTTCCCTAGCGGGAGTGAATTTTCCTACGAGCAGTACTTC.

As for this clone: Other DNA sequences in this specimen translate into the identical CDR3. The CDR3 here is CASSLPGNTEAFF. In nucleotides, the CDR3 is TGTGCCAGCAGTTTACCCGGGAACACTGAAGCTTTCTTT. This chain uses TRBV28 with TRBJ1-1; D is unclear. The germline V gene encodes CDR1 MDHEN and CDR2 SYDVKM. The CDR3 sequence is 13 residues long. V lost 2 bases, J lost 1 base, and 5 bases lay in between. Full variable domain (remainder filled in from reference TRBV28 and TRBJ1-1): DVKVTQSSRYLVKRTGEKVFLECVQDMDHENMFWYRQDPGLGLRLIYFSYDVKMKEKGDIPEGYSVSREKKERFSLILESASTNQTSMYLCASSLPGNTEAFFGQGTRLTVV.

The chain is built from TRBV5-5 and TRBJ2-7; D gene ambiguous. V shed 0 bases and J shed 5 bases, with 12 bases lying between them. Germline V lookup: CDR1 SGHKS, CDR2 YYEKEE (reference sequence). The CDR3 length is 14 residues. CDR3: CASSLGRSGHEQYF. DNA of the CDR3: TGTGCCAGCAGCTTGGGTAGGTCTGGCCACGAGCAGTACTTC.

About this clone: A much larger clone is a single base away; this may be a read error. Other DNA sequences from this sample encode an identical CDR3 as well. The gene calls are TRBV11-2 and TRBJ1-1; the D is unclear. Germline values: CDR1 SGHAT, CDR2 FQNNGV. This CDR3 is built from 11 residues. V lost 2 bases and J 4 bases, leaving 2 bases between the germline ends. The CDR3 DNA sequence: TGTGCCAGCAGCTTAAGCACTGAAGCTTTCTTT. It codes for CASSLSTEAFF.

The V gene is TRBV10-3, the J gene TRBJ2-7; D uncertain. Per germline, CDR1 ENHRY and CDR2 SYGVKD. Trimming removed 2 bases from V and 1 base from J, with 6 bases in between. CDR3 size: 13 residues. The CDR3 nucleotides are TGTGCCATCAGTGAGAGGGTTTCCTACGAGCAGTACTTC. Its translation is CAISERVSYEQYF.

There are a few counts of this clone. The chain is built from TRBV28 and TRBJ1-1; D unclear. V lost 11 bases to trimming and J lost 3 bases, with 16 bases between them. This CDR3 has 13 residues. Germline V gene sequence: CDR1 MDHEN, CDR2 SYDVKM. CDR3 protein: CAFQVRPHTEAFF. DNA of the CDR3: TGTGCCTTTCAAGTAAGGCCCCACACTGAAGCTTTCTTT.

This rearrangement joins TRBV28 to TRBJ2-7, with D uncertain. CDR3 length equals 12 residues. Trimming pared 10 bases from V and 0 bases from J, leaving 10 bases between. The germline V gene encodes CDR1 MDHEN and CDR2 SYDVKM. Written as DNA, the CDR3 is TGTGCCACCCAACACTACTCCTACGAGCAGTACTTC. Translating gives CATQHYSYEQYF.

The chain uses TRBV7-9 and TRBJ2-3; TRBD2 aligns across 8 bases. Germline lookup yields CDR1 SEHNR and CDR2 FQNEAQ (reference sequence). J was trimmed by 5 bases and V by 11 bases; bases with no gene match: 6. This CDR3 has 12 residues. CDR3 in DNA: TGTGCCGGTAGCGGGAACTTAGATACGCAGTATTTT. Translated: CAGSGNLDTQYF.

The V gene is TRBV27, the J gene TRBJ2-7, with a weak D call TRBD1 (6 bases). Germline lookup yields CDR1 MNHEY and CDR2 SMNVEV (reference sequence). The CDR3 spans 16 residues. V lost 3 bases to trimming and J lost 3 bases, with 18 bases between them. In DNA form, the CDR3 reads TGTGCCAGCAGTTTTTCGTTGGGGGCGCCTGTCTACGAGCAGTACTTC. Residues: CASSFSLGAPVYEQYF.

This sequence joins TRBV28 and TRBJ2-7; no definite D call. This CDR3 has 13 amino acids. Germline V gene data show CDR1 as MDHEN and CDR2 as SYDVKM. V was trimmed by 7 bases and J by 2 bases, leaving 12 bases between them. This CDR3 is CASIRKEPYEQYF. CDR3 bases: TGTGCCAGCATAAGAAAAGAACCCTACGAGCAGTACTTC.

This chain links TRBV9 with TRBJ1-2; D unresolved. The CDR3 contains 11 residues. Between the trimmed V and J ends, which lost 3 bases and 7 bases, there was a span of 7 bases. Germline values: CDR1 SGDLS, CDR2 YYNGEE. Here the CDR3 reads CASSDPAGYTF. CDR3 nucleotides: TGTGCCAGCAGCGATCCGGCTGGCTACACCTTC.

This clone was seen more than once but under ten times. This sequence joins TRBV27 and TRBJ1-5; 7 positions agree with TRBD1. CDR3 length equals 13 residues. Trimming at V came to 4 bases and at J to 7 bases, leaving 4 bases not matched to a gene. Germline V CDR1 and CDR2: MNHEY, SMNVEV (reference sequence). The CDR3 DNA reads as TGTGCCAGCAGTTCAGACAGGGACCAGCCCCAGCATTTT. This encodes CASSSDRDQPQHF.

This chain joins TRBV7-9 and TRBJ2-6; 10 positions agree with TRBD1. Germline assignment: CDR1 SEHNR and CDR2 FQNEAQ (reference sequence). V dropped 4 bases and J dropped 3; count of bases not matched to a gene: 9. This CDR3 region has 18 residues. The CDR3 coding sequence is TGTGCCAGCAGCTCCCGGGACAGGGGAGGTATTGGGGCCAACGTCCTGACTTTC. This codes for CASSSRDRGGIGANVLTF.

This sequence joins TRBV23-1 and TRBJ2-7; 10 bases fit TRBD1. TRBV23-1 qualifies as an ORF whose function is uncertain. V trimming: 4 bases; J trimming: 4 bases; junction bases outside the gene matches: 10. The CDR3 is 16 amino acids. CDR3 in DNA: TGCGCCAGCAGTCGCCAAAGACAGGGGGCCTTATACGAGCAGTACTTC. Protein product: CASSRQRQGALYEQYF.

The V gene is TRBV27, the J gene TRBJ1-1; D possibly corresponds to TRBD1 (5 bases). The germline CDR1 and CDR2 sequences are MNHEY and SMNVEV (reference sequence). CDR3 size: 15 residues. Trimming took off 4 bases at V and 5 bases at J, with 17 bases between the two ends. CDR3 loop: CASSSFPGGVTEAFF. CDR3 bases: TGTGCCAGCAGTTCTTTCCCAGGAGGGGTGACTGAAGCTTTCTTT.

This sequence joins TRBV7-6 and TRBJ2-2, with 7 bases fitting TRBD2. Per germline, CDR1 SGHVS and CDR2 FNYEAQ. J gave up 1 base and V 7 bases, and 9 bases lay outside the gene matches. The CDR3 spans 16 residues. CDR3 bases: TGTGCCAGCACCACCGGCGGGGGAGAGAACACCGGGGAGCTGTTTTTT. The encoded protein is CASTTGGGENTGELFF.

The chain couples TRBV5-6 to TRBJ2-1; D is ambiguous. CDR1 and CDR2 from the germline V gene are SGHDT and YYEEEE. The CDR3 runs 11 residues. V dropped 3 bases and J dropped 8 bases, with 6 bases sitting between them. This chain's CDR3 is CASSSTYEQFF. CDR3 DNA: TGTGCCAGCAGCTCAACCTATGAGCAGTTCTTC.

As for this clone: The sample has other DNA sequences that encode this CDR3 too. This rearrangement joins TRBV27 to TRBJ1-5, with a possible D match to TRBD1 (5 bases). V was trimmed by 6 bases and J by 5 bases, leaving 14 bases between them. Looked up from germline, CDR1 is MNHEY and CDR2 is SMNVEV (reference sequence). The CDR3 spans 14 residues. CDR3 sequence reads: CASSPLQGYQPQHF. The CDR3 DNA follows: TGTGCCAGCAGCCCTTTGCAGGGATATCAGCCCCAGCATTTT.